Listed below are T cell receptor beta chains from one sample, sequenced in a study of blood T cell repertoires in COVID-19. Measured with immunoSEQ multiplex PCR; TCRdb has only the in-frame clones, and not every one. The data show approximately 240,000 clones, with approximately 86% seen just once and around 1.3% held by the top ten. The material sequenced was peripheral blood. These receptors were collected from a woman in her 30s with COVID-19, enrolled during active disease. The CDR3 runs from the conserved cysteine through the conserved F or W. The D gene is left open where the match is weak. The size field is filled for only some rows; it gives once, few, many or a size class.

size,D,J,V,DNA,CDR3
-,TRBD2,TRBJ2-1,TRBV5-1,TGCGCCAGCAGCTTGGGTAGCGGGAGTTATGAGCAGTTCTTC,CASSLGSGSYEQFF
once,TRBD1,TRBJ1-1,TRBV27,TGTGCCAGCAGTTCCGGGACAGGGTCCTTCGGGAACACTGAAGCTTTCTTT,CASSSGTGSFGNTEAFF
-,-,TRBJ2-7,TRBV9,TGTGCCAGCAGCGCCGGGACATCGATCTACGAGCAGTACTTC,CASSAGTSIYEQYF
-,TRBD1,TRBJ2-3,TRBV7-9,TGTGCCAGCAGCCATAGGGACAGGTTCACAGATACGCAGTATTTT,CASSHRDRFTDTQYF
once,TRBD1,TRBJ2-5,TRBV4-1,TGCGCCAGCAGCGAGGACAGGGAGCAAGAGACCCAGTACTTC,CASSEDREQETQYF
-,TRBD2,TRBJ2-1,TRBV4-3,TGCGCCAGCAGCCAAGATACCCGGGGGGGCGGGAATGAGCAGTTCTTC,CASSQDTRGGGNEQFF
-,TRBD2,TRBJ2-3,TRBV7-9,TGTGCCAGCAGCTCGGGACTAGCGGGGAACACAGATACGCAGTATTTT,CASSSGLAGNTDTQYF
-,TRBD2,TRBJ2-1,TRBV29-1,TGCAGCGTTAGACTAGCGGGAGGAAGCTCCTACAATGAGCAGTTCTTC,CSVRLAGGSSYNEQFF
-,-,TRBJ1-2,TRBV28,TGTGCCAGCACGGGGGGAAAGGCCTATGGCTACACCTTC,CASTGGKAYGYTF
-,TRBD2,TRBJ2-2,TRBV3-1/TRBV3-2,TGTGCCAGCAGCTCGCGGGAGGCGAACACCGGGGAGCTGTTTTTT,CASSSREANTGELFF
many,-,TRBJ2-6,TRBV28,TGTGCCAGCAGCGAGCGAGCGCGAGGGGCCAACGTCCTGACTTTC,CASSERARGANVLTF
-,TRBD1,TRBJ2-7,TRBV5-4,TGTGCCAGCAGCTTGGGGGACAGAAACATTCCCGAGCAGTACTTC,CASSLGDRNIPEQYF
once,-,TRBJ1-2,TRBV25-1,TGTGCCAGCAGTGAAGGGTTCGAGCGGGAGACGCGCTATGGCTACACCTTC,CASSEGFERETRYGYTF
once,TRBD2,TRBJ2-7,TRBV7-6,TGTGCCAGCAGCTCAGGGACTAGCGGGACGGGCGAGCAGTACTTC,CASSSGTSGTGEQYF
-,-,TRBJ1-1,TRBV6-5,TGTGCCAGCAGTTACCAACTGACAGGGAACACTGAAGCTTTCTTT,CASSYQLTGNTEAFF
-,-,TRBJ1-6,TRBV20-1,TGCAGTGCTAGTTCTGGGGGCGATTCACCCCTCCACTTT,CSASSGGDSPLHF
-,-,TRBJ1-2,TRBV29-1,TGCAGCGTTGAAGACCGGGGCTATGGCTACACCTTC,CSVEDRGYGYTF
-,-,TRBJ2-2,TRBV5-1,TGCGCCAGCAGCTTGGGAGGAGGGAACACCGGGGAGCTGTTTTTT,CASSLGGGNTGELFF
-,TRBD1,TRBJ1-4,TRBV7-9,TGTGCCAGCAGGACAGGGGGCTGGAATGAAAAACTGTTTTTT,CASRTGGWNEKLFF
-,TRBD1,TRBJ1-1,TRBV9,TGTGCCAGCAGCGCCACCCATGGGACAGGGGTAGGGGCTTTCTTT,CASSATHGTGVGAFF
-,-,TRBJ2-7,TRBV28,TGTGCCAGCAGTCCGAGGCCCCCGGGCTCCTACGAGCAGTACTTC,CASSPRPPGSYEQYF
-,-,TRBJ2-7,TRBV3-1/TRBV3-2,TGTGCCAGCAGCCAGCGGCGAGAGGGCCTCTACGAGCAGTACTTC,CASSQRREGLYEQYF
-,TRBD1,TRBJ2-5,TRBV28,TGTGCCAGCAGTTTAGACCAGGGGGTCCAAGAGACCCAGTACTTC,CASSLDQGVQETQYF
-,-,TRBJ2-1,TRBV19,TGTGCCAGTAGTATAGATGCCCTGAGAGGAAATGAGCAGTTCTTC,CASSIDALRGNEQFF
once,-,TRBJ1-6,TRBV28,TGTGCCAGCAGAACTAACGGGGGGGGACGCTCACCCCTCCACTTT,CASRTNGGGRSPLHF
-,-,TRBJ2-1,TRBV19,TGTGCCAGTAGCCGGACTCCGGATAACTACAATGAGCAGTTCTTC,CASSRTPDNYNEQFF
-,TRBD2,TRBJ2-5,TRBV7-7,TGTGCCAGCAGCTCGGGGACTAGCGGGGGTACAGAGACCCAGTACTTC,CASSSGTSGGTETQYF
few,-,TRBJ1-1,TRBV18,TGTGCCAGCTCACCGGCGGGAATGGCCCCTGGAACGGAGGACACTGAAGCTTTCTTT,CASSPAGMAPGTEDTEAFF
-,TRBD1,TRBJ2-7,TRBV28,TGTGCCAGCAGTTTAACCGGGACAGGGTTTCCCTACGAGCAGTACTTC,CASSLTGTGFPYEQYF
-,-,TRBJ1-2,TRBV30,TGTGCCTCCGGTTATGGCTACACCTTC,CASGYGYTF